This is a list of T cell receptor beta chains from one sample in a study of blood T cell repertoires in COVID-19. TCRdb keeps only in-frame clones here, not all; method: immunoSEQ multiplex PCR. Here the sample spans 85,000 to 110,000 clones, more than 85% being singletons. Sequencing input: peripheral blood. All receptors derive from a human donor in a cohort sampled during active COVID-19. The CDR3 runs from the conserved cysteine through the conserved F or W. Fields, in order: clone size, V gene, D gene, J gene, CDR3 DNA, CDR3 protein. The D gene is left open where the match is weak. Size is stated for part of the rows, as once, few or many counts, or as a class when the clone is expanded.

-	TRBV5-1	-	TRBJ1-1	TGCGCCAGCAGCTTGGACAGGGCGAACACTGAAGCTTTCTTT	CASSLDRANTEAFF
-	TRBV4-2	-	TRBJ2-1	TGTGCCAGCAGCCAAAAGCCCCGAGACGGGAATGAGCAGTTCTTC	CASSQKPRDGNEQFF
-	TRBV28	TRBD1	TRBJ1-5	TGTGCCAGCAAAGACAGGGTTAGCAATCAGCCCCAGCATTTT	CASKDRVSNQPQHF
-	TRBV19	TRBD2	TRBJ2-5	TGTGCCAGTAGTAATTCGGGGGGGCGGACCCAGTACTTC	CASSNSGGRTQYF
-	TRBV6-5	TRBD1	TRBJ1-1	TGTGCCAGCAGGCGCACCGGACAGGGGTACACTGAAGCTTTCTTT	CASRRTGQGYTEAFF
-	TRBV6-1	-	TRBJ2-4	TGTGCCAGCAGTGCCGGAACAGCGGACGATCTAGCCAAAAACATTCAGTACTTC	CASSAGTADDLAKNIQYF
-	TRBV28	-	TRBJ1-1	TGTGCCAGCAGTTTCTTAGGGGCCACTGAAGCTTTCTTT	CASSFLGATEAFF
few	TRBV30	-	TRBJ1-4	TGTGCCTGGGTCAACGGGACATCGGGAAAACTGTTTTTT	CAWVNGTSGKLFF
-	TRBV11-2	-	TRBJ2-1	TGTGCCAGCAGCCCCATCCGGGGTAACTCCTACAATGAGCAGTTCTTC	CASSPIRGNSYNEQFF
-	TRBV7-2	TRBD1	TRBJ2-1	TGTGCCAGCAGCTTAGTCGGCAGGGGGATAAATGAGCAGTTCTTC	CASSLVGRGINEQFF
-	TRBV3-1/TRBV3-2	-	TRBJ1-1	TGTGCCAGCAGCCAAGATGAGGAAACAGGCGGAAACACTGAAGCTTTCTTT	CASSQDEETGGNTEAFF
-	TRBV10-2	TRBD1	TRBJ2-7	TGCGCCAGCAGTTATCAGGGGGAAGGGACCTCCGAGCAGTACTTC	CASSYQGEGTSEQYF
few	TRBV19	-	TRBJ1-5	TGTGCCAGTAGTATCGGTTACGGTCAGCCCCAGCATTTT	CASSIGYGQPQHF
few	TRBV7-9	TRBD2	TRBJ2-7	TGTGCCAGCAGCATGGGGACTAGCGGGAGTTTGATTTACTTC	CASSMGTSGSLIYF
-	TRBV29-1	-	TRBJ2-2	TGCAGCGTTGAAAACCCAGCGAACACCGGGGAGCTGTTTTTT	CSVENPANTGELFF
-	TRBV2	TRBD1	TRBJ1-2	TGTGCCAGCAGTCGGGGGACAGGGGGCCTGGTTTATGGCTACACCTTC	CASSRGTGGLVYGYTF
-	TRBV7-3	-	TRBJ2-2	TGTGCCAGCAGCCCGGGACATCCAACCGGGGAGCTGTTTTTT	CASSPGHPTGELFF
-	TRBV5-6	-	TRBJ1-6	TGTGCCAGCAGCTTCAGGGGCTCCTATAATTCACCCCTCCACTTT	CASSFRGSYNSPLHF
once	TRBV9	-	TRBJ2-2	TGTGCCAGCAGCGTACGCGGGGATAGTAACACCGGGGAGCTGTTTTTT	CASSVRGDSNTGELFF
-	TRBV3-1/TRBV3-2	-	TRBJ1-1	TGTGCCAGCAGCGAAGGCAGGACAGCCCAAAACACTGAAGCTTTCTTT	CASSEGRTAQNTEAFF
-	TRBV6-5	-	TRBJ1-6	TGTGCCAGCAGTACAGGGCTTAATTCACCCCTCCACTTT	CASSTGLNSPLHF
-	TRBV5-1	TRBD2	TRBJ2-7	TGCGCCAGCAGCTCCGGGACTAGCGGGGGGGCCTACGAGCAGTACTTC	CASSSGTSGGAYEQYF
-	TRBV9	-	TRBJ2-1	TGTGCCAGCAGCAGGACAGTTAGGTACAATGAGCAGTTCTTC	CASSRTVRYNEQFF
-	TRBV6-1	-	TRBJ2-7	TGTGCCAGCAGTGAAGCGCTTGGACAGACCTTCTACGAGCAGTACTTC	CASSEALGQTFYEQYF
-	TRBV27	TRBD1	TRBJ2-7	TGTGCCAGCAGTCTGGGGACAGGATACGAGCAGTACTTC	CASSLGTGYEQYF
-	TRBV10-3	TRBD2	TRBJ2-7	TGTGCCATCAGGGCTAGCGGGGGATACTACGAGCAGTACTTC	CAIRASGGYYEQYF
-	TRBV30	-	TRBJ2-7	TGTGCCTGGAGTGCCGGGGTTTCGTACGAGCAGTACTTC	CAWSAGVSYEQYF
-	TRBV19	-	TRBJ1-6	TGTGCCAGTACCGACCGGAGCTCCTATAATTCACCCCTCCACTTT	CASTDRSSYNSPLHF
-	TRBV19	-	TRBJ2-3	TGTGCCAGTATGGCAGGGGATCCAACAGATACGCAGTATTTT	CASMAGDPTDTQYF
few	TRBV10-2	TRBD1	TRBJ1-6	TGCGCCACCAGACAGGGGCAGCGTAATTCACCCCTCCACTTT	CATRQGQRNSPLHF
few	TRBV18	-	TRBJ1-2	TGTGCCAGCAGCATAACAGCAACCCCTAACTATGGCTACACCTTC	CASSITATPNYGYTF
-	TRBV19	TRBD1	TRBJ1-1	TGTGCCATTCAGGTAGGGGGCGAAGCTTTCTTT	CAIQVGGEAFF
-	TRBV9	TRBD1	TRBJ2-7	TGTGCCAGCAGCGTAGAACGGGAGACAGGGGATCTCGAGCAGTACTTC	CASSVERETGDLEQYF
many	TRBV30	-	TRBJ2-2	TGTGCCTGGAGTGTTAGCACTGACACCGGGGAGCTGTTTTTT	CAWSVSTDTGELFF
-	TRBV3-1/TRBV3-2	TRBD2	TRBJ2-2	TGTGCCAGCAGTCGCCAAACTAGCGGGGGAGTTAACACCGGGGAGCTGTTTTTT	CASSRQTSGGVNTGELFF
-	TRBV6-2/TRBV6-3	-	TRBJ2-2	TGTGCCAGCAGCAATACTAGGAGCGGGGAGCTGTTTTTT	CASSNTRSGELFF
-	TRBV18	-	TRBJ1-1	TGTGCCAGCTCACTCTCGGGAGGGGACTCGAACACTGAAGCTTTCTTT	CASSLSGGDSNTEAFF
-	TRBV11-2	-	TRBJ2-7	TGTGCCAGCAGCTTTCGGGCAGGGATTTACGAGCAGTACTTC	CASSFRAGIYEQYF
-	TRBV4-1	TRBD1	TRBJ2-7	TGCGCCAGCAGCCAGACCCCGGACAGGGGTTCCTACGAGCAGTACTTC	CASSQTPDRGSYEQYF
few	TRBV10-3	TRBD1	TRBJ2-7	TGTGCCATCAGCCCCTCCCGGGACAGGGTAATCTACGAGCAGTACTTC	CAISPSRDRVIYEQYF
-	TRBV6-5	TRBD1	TRBJ2-7	TGTGCCAGCAGTTCGCCGGGACAGGAGTTTTCCGAGCAGTACTTC	CASSSPGQEFSEQYF
-	TRBV12-3/TRBV12-4	-	TRBJ1-5	TGTGCCAGCAGTTTTAGATATGATCAGCCCCAGCATTTT	CASSFRYDQPQHF
-	TRBV5-1	TRBD1	TRBJ2-2	TGCGCCAGCAGCTTGGGTGCGACAGGGACCGGGGAGCTGTTTTTT	CASSLGATGTGELFF
-	TRBV19	-	TRBJ2-7	TGTGCCAGTTCGTTACACAGGTTTCCCTCGTCCTACGAGCAGTACTTC	CASSLHRFPSSYEQYF
-	TRBV28	-	TRBJ2-1	TGTGCCAGCAGTTCCGTCGGGAATGCCAATGAGCAGTTCTTC	CASSSVGNANEQFF
-	TRBV29-1	-	TRBJ1-1	TGCAGCGCCGCTGTACAGGGCACTGAAGCTTTCTTT	CSAAVQGTEAFF
-	TRBV4-1	TRBD1	TRBJ1-1	TGCGCCAGCAGCCCCCGACAGGGTACTCCCAACACTGAAGCTTTCTTT	CASSPRQGTPNTEAFF
few	TRBV14	-	TRBJ2-7	TGTGCCAGCAGCCAAGGGGCAGGGGCTCCCTACGAGCAGTACTTC	CASSQGAGAPYEQYF
once	TRBV6-5	-	TRBJ1-5	TGTGCCAGCAGTTACTCGGCCGGGAGGGGGCAGCCCCAGCATTTT	CASSYSAGRGQPQHF
-	TRBV7-9	TRBD2	TRBJ2-3	TGTGCCAGCAGCTTAGTACTAGCGGGAGGCCATGATACGCAGTATTTT	CASSLVLAGGHDTQYF
-	TRBV6-6	-	TRBJ1-2	TGTGCCAGCAGTCCCGGTTCCGACTATGGCTACACCTTC	CASSPGSDYGYTF